This TCR beta chain was documented in a study of blood T cell repertoires in COVID-19. Study-level background: Material from acute and convalescent COVID-19 was sourced from the United States, Italy and Spain. The analysed material was cDNA or gDNA that came from T cells, B-cell-depleted T cells, or PBMCs.

Method: immunoSEQ multiplex PCR; TCRdb's copy keeps in-frame clones and lacks some. The sample comprises about 43,000 clones, approximately 87% of which are singletons, and around a tenth rests with the top ten. With V trimmed by 0 bases and J by 6 bases, 9 bases remained unmatched. The CDR3 spans 17 residues. Per the germline V gene, CDR1 is SGHRS and CDR2 is YFSETQ. J is TRBJ1-6 and V is TRBV5-1, with 7 bases that match TRBD1. Specimen: peripheral blood. This clonotype originated in a human donor in a cohort sampled during active COVID-19. The CDR3 nucleotides are TGCGCCAGCAGCTTGGGACAGGGCAGTGCGGCTAATTCACCCCTCCACTTT. Residues: CASSLGQGSAANSPLHF.